These T cell receptor beta chains were read from a single sample in a study of T cells in Graves' hyperthyroidism and ophthalmopathy. TCRdb re-derived calls from the multiplex PCR reads in MiXCR, one entry per CDR3 protein. The sample consists of around 700,000 distinct CDR3 sequences, under 20% of them appearing once. The specimen was blood. These receptors all come from a woman aged 45 to 65 with Graves' hyperthyroidism that later progressed to Graves' ophthalmopathy. Both conserved end residues are part of each CDR3. A D gene is named only where the DNA matches it firmly. Expanded clones are given a class, and other clones once, few, many or no size at all.

J gene	V gene	D gene	clone size	CDR3 DNA	CDR3 protein
TRBJ1-1	TRBV7-2	TRBD1	many	TGTGCCAGCAGCCCGCCGGGACAGGGATTGAACACTGAAGCTTTCTTT	CASSPPGQGLNTEAFF
TRBJ2-6	TRBV12-3/TRBV12-4	NA	few	TGTGCCAGCAGTTTTGTGGACTCTGGGGCCAACGTCCTGACTTTC	CASSFVDSGANVLTF
TRBJ1-4	TRBV11-2	NA	NA	TGTGCCAGCAGCTTAGTGGTAACTAATGAAAAACTGTTTTTT	CASSLVVTNEKLFF
TRBJ1-1	TRBV11-2	NA	NA	TGTGCCAGCAGCCCAACGGTGGGGGGGCCTAGCACTGAAGCTTTCTTT	CASSPTVGGPSTEAFF
TRBJ1-2	TRBV10-3	TRBD1	NA	TGTGCCATCCGTGACACAGGGGGAGTATATGGCTACACCTTC	CAIRDTGGVYGYTF
TRBJ2-7	TRBV27	TRBD2	many	TGTGCCAGCAGTTACCGGGAGGGATTCTACGAGCAGTACTTC	CASSYREGFYEQYF
TRBJ2-7	TRBV7-2	NA	NA	TGTGCCAGCAGCTTAGTCTCCGGCACCGACTACGAGCAGTACTTC	CASSLVSGTDYEQYF
TRBJ1-4	TRBV9	NA	once	TGTGCCAGCAGCGTAGGGGGACGGGGGAATGAAAAACTGTTTTTT	CASSVGGRGNEKLFF
TRBJ2-6	TRBV9	NA	few	TGTGCCAGCAGCGTAGACAGCCGGAAGTACTCTGGGGCCAACGTCCTGACTTTC	CASSVDSRKYSGANVLTF
TRBJ1-4	TRBV12-3/TRBV12-4	TRBD1	many	TGTGCCAGCAGTACACAGGGGGGAAATGAAAAACTGTTTTTT	CASSTQGGNEKLFF
TRBJ2-2	TRBV9	TRBD1	NA	TGTGCCAGCGGACAGGGTGTGGACACCGGGGAGCTGTTTTTT	CASGQGVDTGELFF
TRBJ2-5	TRBV20-1	NA	many	TGCAGTGCTAGAGGCGGGGGCTTGGAGACCCAGTACTTC	CSARGGGLETQYF
TRBJ1-2	TRBV18	NA	many	TGTGCCAGCTCACCAAGTTCAGCAGGGGATTTCGATGGCTACACCTTC	CASSPSSAGDFDGYTF
TRBJ2-1	TRBV5-4	NA	NA	TGTGCCAGCAGCCGGGTTGCCCAGGGGGGGAATGAGCAGTTCTTC	CASSRVAQGGNEQFF
TRBJ2-1	TRBV20-1	NA	once	TGCAGTGCTAGAGAAGGGGGGCGGAGGAATGAGCAGTTCTTC	CSAREGGRRNEQFF
TRBJ1-1	TRBV30	NA	few	TGTGCCTGGGGGGGGGGGTTCATGAACACTGAAGCTTTCTTT	CAWGGGFMNTEAFF
TRBJ2-1	TRBV9	TRBD2	NA	TGTGCCAGCAGCGTAGAATTGCGGGGGGGCGGTGAGCAGTTCTTC	CASSVELRGGGEQFF
TRBJ1-5	TRBV2	NA	many	TGTGCCAGCTCCTACCGGGACAATAATCAGCCCCAGCATTTT	CASSYRDNNQPQHF
TRBJ2-7	TRBV12-3/TRBV12-4	TRBD2	many	TGTGCCAGCAGTTGGACTAGCGGGCCCTACGAGCAGTACTTC	CASSWTSGPYEQYF
TRBJ2-7	TRBV5-1	NA	many	TGCGCCAGCAGCTTGGCCGGGGACCTCAACGAGCAGTACTTC	CASSLAGDLNEQYF
TRBJ2-5	TRBV6-1	TRBD1	few	TGTGCCAGCAGTAAACCCGCGAGGGGGCTACAAGAGACCCAGTACTTC	CASSKPARGLQETQYF
TRBJ2-2	TRBV5-1	NA	NA	TGCGCCAGCAAGGAGCCAAACACCGGGGAGCTGTTTTTT	CASKEPNTGELFF
TRBJ1-1	TRBV7-9	NA	NA	TGTGCCAGCAGTAATCAGGGCGAGGGCACTGAAGCTTTCTTT	CASSNQGEGTEAFF
TRBJ1-5	TRBV20-1	NA	NA	TGCAGTGCTAGAGACCTGACACTGTATAGCAATCAGCCCCAGCATTTT	CSARDLTLYSNQPQHF
TRBJ2-1	TRBV7-8	TRBD1	few	TGTGCCAGCAGCGGAACCGGGACAGGGTACAATGAGCAGTTCTTC	CASSGTGTGYNEQFF
TRBJ1-2	TRBV20-1	TRBD1	NA	TGCAGTGCCGGATCCGGGACAGGGGTGATTACTAACTATGGCTACACCTTC	CSAGSGTGVITNYGYTF
TRBJ1-2	TRBV5-6	NA	few	TGTGCCAGCAGCTTGCTGAGGACCGGCTACACCTTC	CASSLLRTGYTF
TRBJ2-7	TRBV27	NA	many	TGTGCCAGCAGCTTCCAGGGAACCTACGAGCAGTACTTC	CASSFQGTYEQYF
TRBJ2-7	TRBV3-1	TRBD1	few	TGTGCCAGCAGCCAAGGGGGATCAGGGGGCTTGCGCGAGCAGTACTTC	CASSQGGSGGLREQYF
TRBJ1-6	TRBV3-1	NA	many	TGTGCCAGCAGCCCACGTGCAGGGGCCGGTTCACCCCTCCACTTT	CASSPRAGAGSPLHF
TRBJ1-1	TRBV27	NA	few	TGTGCCAGCAGTTTAATTTGGGGGGCAGGCACTGAAGCTTTCTTT	CASSLIWGAGTEAFF
TRBJ1-6	TRBV7-9	NA	NA	TGTGCCAGCAGCTTAGTCCTAGGACATAGTTCACCCCTCCACTTT	CASSLVLGHSSPLHF
TRBJ2-2	TRBV12-5	NA	NA	TGTGCTAGTGGTTTGGGTTACACCGGGGAGCTGTTTTTT	CASGLGYTGELFF
TRBJ2-5	TRBV5-1	NA	NA	TGCGCCAGCAGCCGGACAGCAACCGGAGGGGAGACCCAGTACTTC	CASSRTATGGETQYF
TRBJ1-6	TRBV7-9	TRBD1	NA	TGTGCCAGCAGCACGACAGGGGATGGTTCACCCCTCCACTTT	CASSTTGDGSPLHF
TRBJ1-1	TRBV11-2	NA	few	TGTGCCAGCAGCTCCCTCAGGACCTTACCGGAGCACACTGAAGCTTTCTTT	CASSSLRTLPEHTEAFF
TRBJ2-2	TRBV18	NA	NA	TGTGCCAGCTCACCTTTCTCCAGGGTGTCCACCGGGGAGCTGTTTTTT	CASSPFSRVSTGELFF
TRBJ2-7	TRBV10-3	TRBD1	many	TGTGCCATCAGTGAGTCGGACAGGGGAGGGTACGAGCAGTACTTC	CAISESDRGGYEQYF
TRBJ1-4	TRBV11-2	NA	NA	TGTGCCAGCAGCCGTAGGAACCTAATGGGAAGGAACGGTGAAAAACTGTTTTTT	CASSRRNLMGRNGEKLFF
TRBJ2-5	TRBV30	TRBD2	few	TGTGCCTGGAGTCCGGGGGGGATGGCCCAAGAGACCCAGTACTTC	CAWSPGGMAQETQYF
TRBJ1-5	TRBV30	NA	once	TGTGCCTGGAGTGTACGAGGTTATCAGCCCCAGCATTTT	CAWSVRGYQPQHF
TRBJ1-1	TRBV11-2	NA	many	TGTGCCAGCGGTGGCGGCACTGAAGCTTTCTTT	CASGGGTEAFF
TRBJ2-1	TRBV29-1	NA	few	TGCAGCGTTGACAACTACAATGAGCAGTTCTTC	CSVDNYNEQFF
TRBJ2-3	TRBV6-1	TRBD1	NA	TGTGCCGGATCCGATTCGACAGGGGGCACAGATACGCAGTATTTT	CAGSDSTGGTDTQYF
TRBJ2-3	TRBV6-1	TRBD1	NA	TGTGCCAACAGTGAATCCTCCGGGACAGGGGGGACAGATACGCAGTATTTT	CANSESSGTGGTDTQYF
TRBJ2-3	TRBV6-2/TRBV6-3	NA	few	TGTGCCAGCAGTTTATTCGGAAGTCGGGCATCGGATACGCAGTATTTT	CASSLFGSRASDTQYF
TRBJ1-1	TRBV5-1	TRBD1	many	TGCGCCAGCAGCTTGGAATTCGGACAGGGGAACACTGAAGCTTTCTTT	CASSLEFGQGNTEAFF
TRBJ1-5	TRBV13	NA	NA	TGTGCCAGCAGCCCCCATTATATCAATCAGCCCCAGCATTTT	CASSPHYINQPQHF
TRBJ2-5	TRBV2	NA	few	TGTGCCAGCAGTGAAACCGGGGGAGAGACCCAGTACTTC	CASSETGGETQYF
TRBJ1-2	TRBV5-1	NA	NA	TGTGCCAGCAGCCAAGATCTCGGCAGGGAGCACTATGGCTACACCTTC	CASSQDLGREHYGYTF
TRBJ1-5	TRBV2	NA	many	TGTGCCAGCAGAAGTGAAGGGAGTCAGCCCCAGCATTTT	CASRSEGSQPQHF
TRBJ1-2	TRBV20-1	NA	few	TGCAGTGCTAGCATTTATGGCTACACCTTC	CSASIYGYTF
TRBJ1-1	TRBV15	NA	NA	TGTGCCACCTTGGCCGGGATCGGCACTGAAGCTTTCTTT	CATLAGIGTEAFF
TRBJ1-2	TRBV29-1	NA	NA	TGCAGCGTCACGGCGGGGGGAGCCATCACCGAGAACTATGGCTACACCTTC	CSVTAGGAITENYGYTF
TRBJ2-2	TRBV20-1	TRBD1	NA	TGCAGTGCTGTCAGGGGGCGCGACACCGGGGAGCTGTTTTTT	CSAVRGRDTGELFF